In its sample, the clone carrying this TCR beta chain was seen a few times. CDR3 length: 15 amino acids. Germline V gives CDR1 MNHEY, CDR2 SVGEGT. With 6 bases clipped from V and 5 bases from J, the junction kept 9 bases outside the gene matches. Individually, cDNA molecules had unique molecular identifiers attached to them. Each CDR3 protein is one row after TCRdb ran MiXCR on the 5' RACE reads. The sample holds tens of thousands of distinct CDR3 sequences, 3.5% to 5% seen once. This sample stems from a study of early T cells in non-severe SARS-CoV-2 infection. The J gene is TRBJ2-1, the V gene TRBV6-2 or TRBV6-3, with 8 positions matching TRBD2. The TCR comes from an adult who was a healthcare worker with PCR-confirmed SARS-CoV-2 infection or an uninfected control (not recorded which). Source material: whole blood. CDR3 protein: CASRSGGSANNEQFF. CDR3 nucleotide sequence: TGTGCCAGCAGGAGCGGGGGCTCCGCCAACAATGAGCAGTTCTTC.